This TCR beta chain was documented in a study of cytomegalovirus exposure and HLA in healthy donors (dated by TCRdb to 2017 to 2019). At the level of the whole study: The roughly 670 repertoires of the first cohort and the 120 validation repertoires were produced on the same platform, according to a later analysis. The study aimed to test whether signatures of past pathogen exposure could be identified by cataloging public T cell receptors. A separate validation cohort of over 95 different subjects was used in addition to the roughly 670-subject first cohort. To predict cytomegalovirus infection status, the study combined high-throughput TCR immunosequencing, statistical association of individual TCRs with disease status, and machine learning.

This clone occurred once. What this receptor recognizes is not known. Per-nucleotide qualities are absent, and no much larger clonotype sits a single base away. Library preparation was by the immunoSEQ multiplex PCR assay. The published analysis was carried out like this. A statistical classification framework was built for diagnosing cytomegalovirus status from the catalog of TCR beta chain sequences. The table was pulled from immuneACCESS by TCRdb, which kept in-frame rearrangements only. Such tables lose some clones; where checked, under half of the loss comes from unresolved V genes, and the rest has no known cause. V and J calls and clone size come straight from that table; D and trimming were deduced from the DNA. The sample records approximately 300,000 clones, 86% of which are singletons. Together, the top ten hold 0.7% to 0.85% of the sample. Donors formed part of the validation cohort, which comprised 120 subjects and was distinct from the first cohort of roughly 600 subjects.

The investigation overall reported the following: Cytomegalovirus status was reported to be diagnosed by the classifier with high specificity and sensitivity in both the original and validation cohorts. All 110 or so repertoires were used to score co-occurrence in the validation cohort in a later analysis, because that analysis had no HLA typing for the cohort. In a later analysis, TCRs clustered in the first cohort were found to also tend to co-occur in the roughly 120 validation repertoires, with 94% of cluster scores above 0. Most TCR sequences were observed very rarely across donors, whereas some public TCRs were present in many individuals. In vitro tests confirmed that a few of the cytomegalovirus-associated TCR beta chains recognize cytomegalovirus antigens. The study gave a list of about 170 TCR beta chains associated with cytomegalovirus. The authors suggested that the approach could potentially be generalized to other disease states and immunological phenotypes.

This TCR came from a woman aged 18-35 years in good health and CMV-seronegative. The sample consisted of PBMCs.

The CDR3 protein sequence reads: CASSKTGVATIYF. The sequence in DNA is TGTGCCAGCAGCAAGACAGGGGTGGCCACCATATATTTT. The chain employs TRBV6-5 and TRBJ1-3; 8 central bases correspond to TRBD1. After removal of 6 bases from V and 9 bases from J, the junction retains 7 bases not matched to a gene. The CDR3, cysteine through phenylalanine, is 13 amino acids long. Just CDR3 DNA is preserved here, 39 bases in frame from base 1. For CDR1 and CDR2, the germline V gene lists MNHEY and SVGAGI.